This T cell receptor beta chain was documented in a study of CD8 T cells in ankylosing spondylitis. TCRdb reanalysed the 5' RACE reads using MiXCR and keeps one entry per CDR3 protein. The sample contains 700,000 to 850,000 distinct CDR3 sequences, about 11% of which appear only once. Concerning this clonotype itself: The antigen remains undetermined. The junction and the germline gene differ at one end; a read error may be behind it.

CDR1 is DFQATT and CDR2 is SNEGSKA in the germline V gene (reference sequence). The CDR3 has 16 amino acids. Overall study findings and caveats: A TCR beta motif made of several highly homologous variants seemed typical of ankylosing spondylitis blood.

Specimen: blood, either unsorted or a sorted T cell fraction (not recorded which). The chain couples TRBV20-1 to TRBJ2-7; 10 nucleotides match TRBD2. The sequence was collected from a male donor with ankylosing spondylitis. The CDR3 sequence: CSARDPSGRAKNERYF. The CDR3 coding sequence is TGCAGTGCTAGAGACCCAAGCGGGAGGGCGAAGAACGAGCGGTACTTC.